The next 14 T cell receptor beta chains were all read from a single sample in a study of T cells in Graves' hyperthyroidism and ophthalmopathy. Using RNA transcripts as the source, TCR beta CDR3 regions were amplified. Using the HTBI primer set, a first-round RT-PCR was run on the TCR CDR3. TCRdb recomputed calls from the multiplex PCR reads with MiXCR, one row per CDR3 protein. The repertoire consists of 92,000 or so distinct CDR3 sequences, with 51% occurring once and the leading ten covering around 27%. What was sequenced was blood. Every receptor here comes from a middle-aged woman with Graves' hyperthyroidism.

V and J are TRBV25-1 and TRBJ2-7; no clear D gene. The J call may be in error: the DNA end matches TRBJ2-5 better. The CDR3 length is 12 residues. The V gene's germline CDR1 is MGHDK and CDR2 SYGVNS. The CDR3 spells CASSEREETQYF. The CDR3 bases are TGTGCCAGCAGTGAAAGGGAAGAGACCCAGTACTTC.

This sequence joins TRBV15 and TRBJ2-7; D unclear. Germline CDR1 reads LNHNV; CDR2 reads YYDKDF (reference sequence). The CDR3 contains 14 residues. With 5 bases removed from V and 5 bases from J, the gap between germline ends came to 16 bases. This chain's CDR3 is CATSPHGYEDEQYF. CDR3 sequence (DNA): TGTGCCACCAGCCCTCACGGGTACGAGGACGAGCAGTACTTC.

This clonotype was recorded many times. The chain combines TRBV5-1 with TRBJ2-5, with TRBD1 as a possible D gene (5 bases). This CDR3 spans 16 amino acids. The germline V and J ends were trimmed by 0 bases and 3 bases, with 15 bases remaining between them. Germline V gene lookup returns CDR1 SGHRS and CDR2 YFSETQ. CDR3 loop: CASSLGQGIVEETQYF. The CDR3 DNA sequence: TGCGCCAGCAGCTTGGGTCAGGGAATTGTGGAAGAGACCCAGTACTTC. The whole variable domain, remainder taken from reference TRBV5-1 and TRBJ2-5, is KAGVTQTPRYLIKTRGQQVTLSCSPISGHRSVSWYQQTPGQGLQFLFEYFSETQRNKGNFPGRFSGRQFSNSRSEMNVSTLELGDSALYLCASSLGQGIVEETQYFGPGTRLLVL.

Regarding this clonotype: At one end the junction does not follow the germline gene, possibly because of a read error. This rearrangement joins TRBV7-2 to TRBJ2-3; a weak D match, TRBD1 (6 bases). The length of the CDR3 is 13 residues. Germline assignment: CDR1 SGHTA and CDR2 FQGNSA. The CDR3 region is CASSQAVGAPQYF. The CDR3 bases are TGCGCCAGCAGCCAAGCGGTGGGGGCCCCCCAGTATTTT.

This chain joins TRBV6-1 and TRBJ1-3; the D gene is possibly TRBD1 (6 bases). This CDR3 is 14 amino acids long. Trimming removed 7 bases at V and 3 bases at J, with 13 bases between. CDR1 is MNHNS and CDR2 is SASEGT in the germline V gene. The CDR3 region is CASNPTGLGNTIYF. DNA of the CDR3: TGTGCCAGCAATCCCACAGGGCTTGGAAACACCATATATTTT.

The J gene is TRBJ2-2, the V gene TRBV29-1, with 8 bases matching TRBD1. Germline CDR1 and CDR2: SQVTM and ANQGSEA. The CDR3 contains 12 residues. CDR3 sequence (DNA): TGCAGTGCTAGTGGACAGGGCGGGGAGCTGTTTTTT. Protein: CSASGQGGELFF.

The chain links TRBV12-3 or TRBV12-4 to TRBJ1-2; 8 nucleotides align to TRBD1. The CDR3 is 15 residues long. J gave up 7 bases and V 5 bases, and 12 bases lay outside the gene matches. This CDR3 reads CASSPWGQGAFGYTF. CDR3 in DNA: TGTGCCAGCAGTCCCTGGGGGCAGGGGGCGTTTGGCTACACCTTC.

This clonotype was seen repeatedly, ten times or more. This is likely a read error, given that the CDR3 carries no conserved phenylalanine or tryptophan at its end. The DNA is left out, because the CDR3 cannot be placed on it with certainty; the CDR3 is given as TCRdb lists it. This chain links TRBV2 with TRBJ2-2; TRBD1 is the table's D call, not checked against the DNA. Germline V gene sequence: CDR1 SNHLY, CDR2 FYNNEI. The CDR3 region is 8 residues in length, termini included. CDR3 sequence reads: CASSDIGA.

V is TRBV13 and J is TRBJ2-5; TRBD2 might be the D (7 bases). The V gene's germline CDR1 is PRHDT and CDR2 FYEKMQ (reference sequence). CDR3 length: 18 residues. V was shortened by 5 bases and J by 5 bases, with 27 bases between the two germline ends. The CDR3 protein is CASSGYGSLQGGLETQYF. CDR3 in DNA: TGTGCCAGCAGCGGTTACGGCTCTCTACAGGGAGGGCTTGAGACCCAGTACTTC.

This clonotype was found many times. In DNA, the CDR3 is TGTGCCAGCAAGGACAGGGGGGGCAATCAGCCCCAGCATTTT. Translation gives CASKDRGGNQPQHF. The chain couples TRBV25-1 to TRBJ1-5, with 10 bases matching TRBD1. This CDR3 is 14 amino acids long. Per the germline V gene, CDR1 is MGHDK and CDR2 is SYGVNS. The V and J ends lost 7 bases and 2 bases, in that order; junction bases with no gene match: 2.

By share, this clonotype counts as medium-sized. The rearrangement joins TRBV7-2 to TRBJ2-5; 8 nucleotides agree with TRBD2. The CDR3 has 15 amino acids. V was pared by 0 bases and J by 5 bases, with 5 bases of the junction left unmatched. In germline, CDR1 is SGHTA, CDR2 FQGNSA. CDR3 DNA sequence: TGTGCCAGCAGCTTAGCTAGCGGGAAGGGGGAGACCCAGTACTTC. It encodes CASSLASGKGETQYF. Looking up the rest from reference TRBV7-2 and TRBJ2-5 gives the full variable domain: GAGVSQSPSNKVTEKGKDVELRCDPISGHTALYWYRQSLGQGLEFLIYFQGNSAPDKSGLPSDRFSAERTGGSVSTLTIQRTQQEDSAVYLCASSLASGKGETQYFGPGTRLLVL.

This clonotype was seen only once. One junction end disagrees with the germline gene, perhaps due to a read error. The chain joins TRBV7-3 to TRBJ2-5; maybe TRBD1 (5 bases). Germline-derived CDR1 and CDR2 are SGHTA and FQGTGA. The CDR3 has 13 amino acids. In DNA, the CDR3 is TGCGCCAGCAGCCCTAGGGGCCAAGAGACCCAGTACTTC. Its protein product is CASSPRGQETQYF.

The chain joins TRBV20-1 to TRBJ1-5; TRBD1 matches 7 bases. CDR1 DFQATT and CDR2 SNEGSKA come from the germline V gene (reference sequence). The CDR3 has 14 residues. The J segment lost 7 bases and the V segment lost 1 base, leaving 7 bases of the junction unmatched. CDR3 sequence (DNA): TGCAGTGCTAGAGGACAGGGAGGAAAACAGCCCCAGCATTTT. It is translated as CSARGQGGKQPQHF.

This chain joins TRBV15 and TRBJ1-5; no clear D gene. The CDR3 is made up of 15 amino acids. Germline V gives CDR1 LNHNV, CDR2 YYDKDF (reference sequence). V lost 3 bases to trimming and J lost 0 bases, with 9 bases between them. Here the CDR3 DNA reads TGTGCCACCAGCAGTAAGACCGTTAGCAATCAGCCCCAGCATTTT. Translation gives CATSSKTVSNQPQHF.